Below are 8 T cell receptor beta chains sequenced from a single sample in a study of CD8 T cells in Susac syndrome. Roughly 0.45 to 1 ug RNA was reverse transcribed with random hexamers. A single record per CDR3 protein comes from TCRdb applying MiXCR to the immunoSEQ multiplex PCR reads. The data show around 130,000 distinct CDR3 sequences, about 95% seen once. Input material: CD4+ T cells from PBMCs. Receptor source: a human donor in good health.

Points on this clonotype: The junction departs from germline at one end; a sequencing error may be responsible. The V gene is TRBV7-7, the J gene TRBJ2-5; D perhaps matches TRBD2 (6 bases). The germline gives CDR1 SSHAT, CDR2 FNYEAQ (reference sequence). This CDR3 comprises 14 residues. CDR3 in amino acids: CASSLPGDQETQYF. In nucleotides, the CDR3 is TGTGCTAGCAGCTTACCGGGGGACCAAGAGACCCAGTACTTC.

The chain carries TRBV2 and TRBJ1-2; 8 positions agree with TRBD1. Losses at the gene ends were 7 bases for V and 4 bases for J; bases not matched to a gene: 8. The CDR3 spans 14 residues. Germline CDR1 and CDR2: SNHLY and FYNNEI. The chain's CDR3 is CASNGGQGFYGYTF. The CDR3 DNA reads TGTGCCAGCAATGGCGGACAGGGCTTCTATGGCTACACCTTC.

The chain has TRBV3-1 and TRBJ2-1; 7 nucleotides match TRBD2. The germline V gene encodes CDR1 LGHDT and CDR2 YNNKEL (reference sequence). V lost 5 bases to trimming and J lost 7 bases; unmatched junction nucleotides: 17. The CDR3 consists of 17 residues. CDR3 residues: CASSSNWGGSAWNEQFF. For the CDR3, the DNA is TGTGCCAGCAGCTCGAACTGGGGAGGGTCGGCGTGGAATGAGCAGTTCTTC.

V gene TRBV6-2 or TRBV6-3 combines with J gene TRBJ2-7; 8 bases match TRBD1. CDR1 MNHEY and CDR2 SVGEGT come from the germline V gene. There are 17 residues in the CDR3. With V trimmed by 0 bases and J by 0 bases, 7 bases remained unmatched. CDR3 DNA: TGTGCCAGCAGTTACTCGCCTGGGACAGGAGTCTCCTACGAGCAGTACTTC. As protein: CASSYSPGTGVSYEQYF.

V gene TRBV6-5 combines with J gene TRBJ2-5; D is possibly TRBD1 (6 bases). V lost 5 bases, J lost 0 bases, and 10 bases lay in between. The germline gives CDR1 MNHEY, CDR2 SVGAGI. CDR3 size: 14 residues. The CDR3 nucleotides are TGTGCCAGCAGTGAAGACAGGCACCAAGAGACCCAGTACTTC. This encodes CASSEDRHQETQYF.

The chain links TRBV2 to TRBJ1-3, with 9 bases identical to TRBD1. CDR3 size: 15 residues. V was pared by 8 bases and J by 6 bases, with 11 bases of the junction left unmatched. Germline CDR1 and CDR2: SNHLY and FYNNEI. The CDR3 DNA reads as TGTGCCAGCGGGACCCGGGACAGGGACGAAAACACCATATATTTT. This gives the protein CASGTRDRDENTIYF.

This sequence joins TRBV7-2 and TRBJ2-2, with 11 bases that match TRBD2. This CDR3 comprises 14 residues. The V segment lost 6 bases and the J segment 8 bases; nucleotides outside the gene matches: 5. The germline V gene encodes CDR1 SGHTA and CDR2 FQGNSA. The CDR3 nucleotides are TGTGCCAGCAGGTCTAGCGGGAGGCCTGGGGAGCTGTTTTTT. The encoded protein is CASRSSGRPGELFF. Looking up the rest from reference TRBV7-2 and TRBJ2-2 gives the full variable domain: GAGVSQSPSNKVTEKGKDVELRCDPISGHTALYWYRQSLGQGLEFLIYFQGNSAPDKSGLPSDRFSAERTGGSVSTLTIQRTQQEDSAVYLCASRSSGRPGELFFGEGSRLTVL.

This clonotype was found once. The rearrangement joins TRBV30 to TRBJ2-7; D remains ambiguous. This CDR3 region has 13 residues. V gave up 3 bases and J gave up 4 bases, with 13 bases separating them. Per the germline V gene, CDR1 is GTSNPN and CDR2 is SVGIG (reference sequence). The CDR3 DNA sequence: TGTGCCTGGAGGCTCCATAGTTCATACGAGCAGTACTTC. This encodes CAWRLHSSYEQYF.